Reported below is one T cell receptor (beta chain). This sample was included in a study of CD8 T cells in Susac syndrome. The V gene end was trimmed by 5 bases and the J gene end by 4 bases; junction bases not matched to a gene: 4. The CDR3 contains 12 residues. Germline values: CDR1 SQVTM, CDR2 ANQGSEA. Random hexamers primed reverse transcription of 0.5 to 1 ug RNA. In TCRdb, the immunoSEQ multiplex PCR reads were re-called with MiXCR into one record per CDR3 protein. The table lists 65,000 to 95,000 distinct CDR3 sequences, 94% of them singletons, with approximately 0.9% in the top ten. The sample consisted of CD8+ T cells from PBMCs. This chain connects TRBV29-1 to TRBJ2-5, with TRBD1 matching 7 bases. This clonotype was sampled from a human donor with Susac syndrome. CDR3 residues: CSVRQGSETQYF. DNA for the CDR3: TGCAGCGTTCGACAGGGTTCAGAGACCCAGTACTTC.